The rows below give T cell receptor beta chains drawn from one sample of a study of blood T cell repertoires in COVID-19. The repertoire was sequenced with immunoSEQ multiplex PCR; TCRdb's copy has only in-frame clones and lacks some. The sample consists of 80,000 to 100,000 clones, around 78% of them appearing once. The sequencing input was peripheral blood. These receptors all come from a human donor in a cohort sampled during active COVID-19. Each CDR3 is given with its conserved first and last residue. A D gene is named only where the DNA matches it firmly. Size tells how often a clone was seen (once, few, many) or the class of an expanded clone, and some rows leave it out.

V gene,J gene,D gene,CDR3 length,clone size,CDR3 DNA,CDR3 protein
TRBV28,TRBJ2-7,NA,15,NA,TGTGCCAGCAGTTTGGGGCAGGAGAGCTCCTACGAGCAGTACTTC,CASSLGQESSYEQYF
TRBV4-1,TRBJ1-4,NA,14,NA,TGCGCCAGCAGCCCATTGACAGCTAATGAAAAACTGTTTTTT,CASSPLTANEKLFF
TRBV7-9,TRBJ2-3,NA,16,NA,TGTGCCAGCAGCCCAAGGACAGCAGCCAGCACAGATACGCAGTATTTT,CASSPRTAASTDTQYF
TRBV5-5,TRBJ1-5,TRBD1,16,NA,TGTGCCAGCAGCGGGGGACAGCTGGGGGGTACTCAGCCCCAGCATTTT,CASSGGQLGGTQPQHF
TRBV5-1,TRBJ1-2,TRBD1,17,once,TGCGCCAGCAGCTGGAACCGGGACAGAGAACCGAACTATGGCTACACCTTC,CASSWNRDREPNYGYTF
TRBV13,TRBJ2-2,NA,16,once,TGTGCCAGCAGCTTAATGGTCTGGGGCGACACCGGGGAGCTGTTTTTT,CASSLMVWGDTGELFF
TRBV6-5,TRBJ2-7,NA,13,once,TGTGCCAGCATCCCCACGGGGTCCTACGAGCAGTACTTC,CASIPTGSYEQYF
TRBV5-1,TRBJ2-3,TRBD2,17,NA,TGCGCCAGCAGCGTGGGGACTATTTACGAAAGCACAGATACGCAGTATTTT,CASSVGTIYESTDTQYF
TRBV9,TRBJ2-5,TRBD2,18,NA,TGTGCCAGCAGCGTAGCTGGGAGGACTAGTAGTTTCCAAGAGACCCAGTACTTC,CASSVAGRTSSFQETQYF
TRBV20-1,TRBJ2-7,NA,11,NA,TGCAGTGCTAGAGATAAGAGGGAGCAGTACTTC,CSARDKREQYF
TRBV24-1,TRBJ2-1,TRBD1,13,NA,TGTGCCACCATGACAGGGCTTGGCAATGAGCAGTTCTTC,CATMTGLGNEQFF
TRBV7-2,TRBJ2-3,TRBD2,16,NA,TGTGCCAGCAGCACTATGGGACTAGCTAGCACAGATACGCAGTATTTT,CASSTMGLASTDTQYF
TRBV5-1,TRBJ1-2,NA,14,NA,TGCGCCAGCAGCTCAGACTCAAATAGAGCGGGCTACACCTTC,CASSSDSNRAGYTF
TRBV18,TRBJ2-3,NA,15,NA,TGTGCCAGCTCAAGAGGACAGTTCAGCACAGATACGCAGTATTTT,CASSRGQFSTDTQYF
TRBV14,TRBJ1-2,TRBD1,15,NA,TGTGCCAGCAGCCGTTGGGACAGGGACGCGTATGGCTACACCTTC,CASSRWDRDAYGYTF
TRBV28,TRBJ1-1,TRBD1,15,NA,TGTGCCAGCAGTTTACCGGGACAGGGAAGCACTGAAGCTTTCTTT,CASSLPGQGSTEAFF
TRBV7-2,TRBJ2-3,TRBD2,16,NA,TGTGCCAGCAGCTCAGGACTAGCGGGAGGGGCAGATACGCAGTATTTT,CASSSGLAGGADTQYF
TRBV24-1,TRBJ2-2,TRBD1,14,NA,TGTGCCACCAGTGGTCTGACAGGGATCGGGGAGCTGTTTTTT,CATSGLTGIGELFF
TRBV24-1,TRBJ1-2,NA,12,NA,TGTGCCACCAGTGGATGGGGGGATGGCTACACCTTC,CATSGWGDGYTF
TRBV24-1,TRBJ2-1,TRBD2,17,NA,TGTGCCACCAGAGCCCCTCCGGGACTAGCGAGACTCGATGAGCAGTTCTTC,CATRAPPGLARLDEQFF
TRBV6-6,TRBJ1-4,NA,12,few,TGTGCCAGCAGTCAGGAAGGGGGAGTGGCGTTTTTT,CASSQEGGVAFF
TRBV5-6,TRBJ1-1,NA,12,NA,TGTGCCAGCAGCTTTAGTAGCACTGAAGCTTTCTTT,CASSFSSTEAFF
TRBV2,TRBJ2-1,TRBD2,14,NA,TGTGCCAGCCGTCGGACTAGCGGGAGCTATGAGCAGTTCTTC,CASRRTSGSYEQFF
TRBV6-5,TRBJ1-4,TRBD1,14,once,TGTGCCAGCAGCATTCGGGACAGGGCCGAAAAACTGTTTTTT,CASSIRDRAEKLFF
TRBV5-6,TRBJ1-1,NA,15,few,TGTGCCAGCAGCTTGGACTACAGGGTAAACACTGAAGCTTTCTTT,CASSLDYRVNTEAFF
TRBV9,TRBJ2-1,NA,15,NA,TGTGCCAGCAGCGTAGAACAGGCTTCCTACAATGAGCAGTTCTTC,CASSVEQASYNEQFF
TRBV4-1,TRBJ2-2,NA,15,NA,TGCGCCAGCAGCCATGTTATAGGGGCATCCGGGGAGCTGTTTTTT,CASSHVIGASGELFF
TRBV28,TRBJ1-1,NA,13,NA,TGTGCCAGCAGTTTAGGCAGGCTCACTGAAGCTTTCTTT,CASSLGRLTEAFF
TRBV6-2/TRBV6-3,TRBJ1-5,TRBD1,16,NA,TGTGCCAGCCGCCCATGGGGACAGGCTAGCAATCAGCCCCAGCATTTT,CASRPWGQASNQPQHF
TRBV28,TRBJ1-3,NA,13,once,TGTGCCAGCAGTCTTGGGACATGGTACACCATATATTTT,CASSLGTWYTIYF
TRBV5-1,TRBJ1-1,NA,14,NA,TGCGCCAGCAGCTTGGCTGGGGCAATCACTGAAGCTTTCTTT,CASSLAGAITEAFF
TRBV5-5,TRBJ1-2,TRBD1,14,NA,TGTGCCAGCAGCCCGGGAGGACAGGGGGGAGGCTACACCTTC,CASSPGGQGGGYTF
TRBV6-5,TRBJ1-2,NA,13,NA,TGTGCCAGCAGTCCGGTCCCTTTCTATGGCTACACCTTC,CASSPVPFYGYTF
TRBV11-3,TRBJ1-2,TRBD1,15,NA,TGTGCCAGCAGCTTAGGGGACAGGGGAGTCGGTGGCTACACCTTC,CASSLGDRGVGGYTF
TRBV5-3,TRBJ2-5,TRBD2,18,few,TGTGCCAGAAGCTTGAGGCCTAGCGGGGGGAAGTACCAAGAGACCCAGTACTTC,CARSLRPSGGKYQETQYF
TRBV27,TRBJ2-1,TRBD2,15,NA,TGTGCCAGCACAGGCGGGGGATTTCCTCTCCATGAGCAGTTCTTC,CASTGGGFPLHEQFF
TRBV5-1,TRBJ1-5,NA,13,NA,TGCGCCAGCAGCCGGGAGGGCAATCAGCCCCAGCATTTT,CASSREGNQPQHF
TRBV5-4,TRBJ2-1,NA,14,NA,TGTGCCAGCAGCTTCCGACATACCGGCGATGAGCAGTTCTTC,CASSFRHTGDEQFF
TRBV6-1,TRBJ2-1,TRBD1,16,NA,TGTGCCAGCAGTGCCTCCCGGGACAGGGACTACAATGAGCAGTTCTTC,CASSASRDRDYNEQFF
TRBV27,TRBJ2-3,NA,14,NA,TGTGCCAGCAGTCCCGTTATAGCCGGAGATACGCAGTATTTT,CASSPVIAGDTQYF
TRBV19,TRBJ1-4,NA,15,NA,TGTGCCAGTAGTGCCTGGGAGGCAACTAATGAAAAACTGTTTTTT,CASSAWEATNEKLFF
TRBV6-6,TRBJ2-1,NA,14,NA,TGTGCCAGCAGTTACTCCCTTATTCAGGGTGAGCAGTTCTTC,CASSYSLIQGEQFF
TRBV6-6,TRBJ2-7,NA,11,NA,TGTGCCAGCAGTTACCCTCGGGAGCAGTACTTC,CASSYPREQYF
TRBV28,TRBJ2-7,TRBD1,15,NA,TGTGCCAGCAGTCGAAACAGGGGTCCGGGAAGCGAGCAGTACTTC,CASSRNRGPGSEQYF
TRBV27,TRBJ1-4,NA,14,NA,TGTGCCAGCAGTTTACGGGGGGCCGGGGAAAAACTGTTTTTT,CASSLRGAGEKLFF
TRBV25-1,TRBJ1-4,TRBD1,18,NA,TGTGCCAGCAGTGAATCCGGGACAGGCACGGGAACTAATGAAAAACTGTTTTTT,CASSESGTGTGTNEKLFF
TRBV6-5,TRBJ1-1,TRBD1,15,NA,TGTGCCAGCAGTTACTCGAACAGGGGGGGAATTGAAGCTTTCTTT,CASSYSNRGGIEAFF